Listed here is a single T cell receptor (beta chain). Its target antigen remains unknown. Base quality data are lacking; no much larger clone is found one base away. CD8 naive samples were CD45RO-negative cells positively selected for CCR7, giving a CD45RA+CCR7+ population that excluded TemRA cells. Healthy HIV-negative adults with no recently reported acute infections or vaccinations were included as donors. All donors were Caucasian adults living in Nashville, Tennessee, USA. Blood was collected by leukapheresis, and PBMCs were isolated by Ficoll-Histopaque density gradient centrifugation and then cryopreserved in liquid nitrogen vapor phase. Analytical flow cytometry was used to check the purity and quantity of every magnetically sorted T cell population. Genomic DNA was isolated from every sorted fraction and measured by UV absorbance on a Nanodrop 2000c. This specimen comes from a study of shared clonotypes between healthy human individuals (dated by TCRdb to 2019 to 2021). With respect to the entire study: The cohort comprised a couple of women and three men aged 18 to 49 years. For each donor, CD4 naive and CD4 memory were each given three plates, CD8 naive was given two plates, and CD8 memory was given one plate. To estimate repertoire size and how much clonotypes are shared between individuals, the study performed deep sequencing of blood TCR repertoires from five healthy adults. To increase sequencing depth and limit assay-specific biases, different laboratories used diverse techniques to prepare libraries and sequence TCR repertoires. Between about 0.94 and 8.9 billion PBMCs per donor were obtained by leukapheresis. Study-level results and caveats: Naive subsets generally had larger estimated clonotype richness than memory subsets did. Even with the large sequencing depth, rarefaction of the sorted-subset datasets indicated that sequencing was incomplete. Because the study included a small number of donors, the genetic and exposure-history diversity represented was limited. Sampling was restricted to blood, and TCR repertoires in tissue are likely to differ from TCR repertoires in blood. Across a few donors, roughly 5% of naive CD4, over 3% of naive CD8, around 2.5% of memory CD4, and approximately 0.42% of memory CD8 clonotypes were shared. Higher generation probabilities were observed for clonotypes shared by all four sorted-subset donors than for non-shared clonotypes. Pairwise subsampling indicated that sequencing depth was expected to affect the degree of clonotype sharing among donors.

Using the deep immunoSEQ assay, multiplex PCR amplified TCR CDR3 regions from genomic DNA. Extracted genomic DNA from each cell subset was spread evenly across all wells of several immunoSEQ 96-well plates, with each plate serving as a replicate. Each replicate PCR for sorted subsets received about 220 ng genomic DNA, equal to about 29,000 T cell genomes. Purified libraries were quantified with a Qubit 3.0 fluorometer, sized on a Bioanalyzer 2100, and re-quantified with the KAPA Library Quantification kit. Every immunoSEQ 96-well plate was sequenced on a separate single-read 150-cycle Illumina NextSeq 550 flow cell. In the paper's pipeline: The immunoSEQ output contained only junctional sequences without quality scores, so filtering could not match that applied to full-length reads. To assign V/J genes and CDR3, sequences were annotated against IMGT germline references using PyIR, a Python wrapper for IgBLAST v1.9. Reads were filtered out if the reads had weak V/J assignments (E-value above 1e-6), no CDR3, stop codons, out-of-frame junctions, or ambiguous translated residues. V3J clonotypes were defined as sequences sharing the same inferred V gene, J gene, and CDR3 amino acid sequence. Percentage overlap between repertoires was computed as shared unique clonotypes divided by the size of the smaller repertoire. Richness of each repertoire was evaluated using RTK rarefaction, the Chao1 estimator, and Recon v2.1 estimates of unobserved clonotypes. Generation probabilities were computed with OLGA for all TCRbeta clonotypes obtained by the gDNA method from four donors. Drawn from immuneACCESS, this table holds only the in-frame rearrangements with V and J called that TCRdb kept. Clones are partly lost; checked studies trace under half to an unresolved V gene and leave the rest unexplained. That table furnishes V, J and clone size, whereas the DNA furnished D and trimming. This sample has millions of clones in its table, and 85% to 95% of those were observed once. 0.9% to 1.4% of the sample comes from the top ten.

The CDR3 spans 13 residues, from the cysteine through the phenylalanine. Left in the record is the CDR3 DNA by itself, 39 bases read in frame from the first base. V sheds 5 bases and J sheds 2 bases, leaving 13 bases between their ends. Based on the germline V gene (reference sequence), the CDR1 and CDR2 sequences are GTSNPN and SVGIG. This clonotype was obtained from a man aged 18 to 29 in good health. The chain joins TRBV30 to TRBJ2-7; the D gene is not confidently resolved. The sequenced material came from naive CD8+ T cells sorted from blood. Sample cell subset or site, as interpreted from the label and publication: CD45RA+CCR7+. The CDR3 loop reads CAWAPGPTYEQYF. The sequenced DNA is TGTGCCTGGGCCCCCGGACCTACCTACGAGCAGTACTTC.